The 28 T cell receptor beta chains reported below all come from one sample, sequenced in a study of OX40 agonist ivuxolimab in advanced cancers. Library preparation employed the immunoSEQ multiplex PCR assay. TCRdb mirrors the immuneACCESS table, restricted to in-frame sequences. Some clones are absent from its copies; in checked studies, under half trace to an unresolved V gene, and the reason for the others is unknown. In all, the sample holds some 86,000 clones, and roughly 94% of those were seen once. In total, the top ten clones hold around a tenth of the sample. The material sequenced was CD4+ or CD8+ T cells sorted from blood, taken in a trial of the OX40 agonist ivuxolimab. These receptors came from an adult with an advanced solid tumor such as melanoma, head and neck, liver or kidney cancer.

This clone appeared once. This chain links TRBV9 with TRBJ1-2; maybe TRBD1 (6 bases). CDR1 is SGDLS and CDR2 is YYNGEE in the germline V gene. The V and J ends lost 7 bases and 3 bases respectively, with 19 bases between them. CDR3 length equals 15 residues. The DNA of the CDR3 is TGTGCCAGCTCGACAGGTTCGGCGGCCGACTATGGCTACACCTTC. Translation gives CASSTGSAADYGYTF.

The V gene is TRBV5-1, the J gene TRBJ2-3; D remains unclear. The ends were cut back, 4 bases at V and 2 bases at J, with 14 bases in the middle. CDR1 is SGHRS and CDR2 is YFSETQ in the germline V gene. This CDR3 is built from 15 residues. The CDR3 spells CASSPSEVNTDTQYF. The CDR3 DNA reads as TGCGCCAGCAGCCCGAGTGAAGTCAACACAGATACGCAGTATTTT.

The chain recombines TRBV30 with TRBJ1-1; TRBD1 might be the D (6 bases). Per the germline V gene, CDR1 is GTSNPN and CDR2 is SVGIG (reference sequence). The CDR3 is 14 residues long. V lost 6 bases to trimming and J lost 6 bases, with 20 bases between them. CDR3 nucleotides: TGTGCCTGCTACGGGACAAACGCGGGCGCTGAAGCTTTCTTT. It translates to CACYGTNAGAEAFF.

The chain combines TRBV7-6 with TRBJ2-2, with 12 bases matching TRBD1. CDR1 is SGHVS, CDR2 FNYEAQ, per germline. The CDR3 totals 15 residues. V was pared by 7 bases and J by 5 bases, with 5 bases of the junction left unmatched. The CDR3 region has the DNA TGTGCCAGCATCCAGGGACAGGGGGCAACCGGGGAGCTGTTTTTT. It specifies CASIQGQGATGELFF.

The gene calls are TRBV29-1 and TRBJ2-3; TRBD2 is a possible D gene (5 bases). This CDR3 comprises 15 residues. Germline CDR1 is SQVTM and CDR2 is ANQGSEA. Between the trimmed V and J ends, which lost 8 bases and 0 bases, there was a span of 18 bases. CDR3 DNA sequence: TGCAGCACTCACGGCGAGGGATTTAGCACAGATACGCAGTATTTT. It codes for CSTHGEGFSTDTQYF.

The rearrangement joins TRBV28 to TRBJ1-2; D gene uncertain. Trimming removed 7 bases from V and 4 bases from J, with 10 bases in between. The length of the CDR3 is 12 residues. CDR1 MDHEN and CDR2 SYDVKM come from the germline V gene. The CDR3: CASKKGSYGYTF. CDR3 coding DNA: TGTGCCAGCAAAAAGGGATCCTATGGCTACACCTTC.

The chain uses TRBV28 and TRBJ1-2, with TRBD1 matching 7 bases. The CDR3 is 15 residues long. V lost 6 bases, J lost 0 bases, and 7 bases stayed unmatched. Germline CDR1 and CDR2: MDHEN and SYDVKM. The CDR3 region has the DNA TGTGCCAGCAGGGAACGACAGGGTGCTAACTATGGCTACACCTTC. Translating gives CASRERQGANYGYTF.

The V call is TRBV2, the J call TRBJ2-7; the D is unclear. Germline V gene lookup returns CDR1 SNHLY and CDR2 FYNNEI. The CDR3 contains 16 residues. V was clipped by 2 bases and J by 0 bases, with 14 bases between them. CDR3 amino acids: CASSESTSMGSYEQYF. The CDR3 DNA reads as TGTGCCAGCAGTGAATCCACCTCCATGGGCTCCTACGAGCAGTACTTC.

The chain has TRBV30 and TRBJ2-5, with 7 bases lining up with TRBD1. This CDR3 has 13 residues. Trimming cost V 4 bases and J 1 base; bases outside gene matches: 3. Germline CDR1 reads GTSNPN; CDR2 reads SVGIG (reference sequence). CDR3 DNA: TGTGCCTGGACTGACAGGGTCCAAGAGACCCAGTACTTC. It encodes CAWTDRVQETQYF.

J is TRBJ2-4 and V is TRBV14; maybe TRBD2 (7 bases). The germline V gene encodes CDR1 SGHDN and CDR2 FVKESK. Trimming stripped 1 base from V and 3 bases from J, with 16 bases between. There are 17 residues in the CDR3. The CDR3 sequence is CASSQGRGAGGKNIQYF. In nucleotides, the CDR3 is TGTGCCAGCAGCCAAGGTCGGGGGGCAGGCGGCAAAAACATTCAGTACTTC.

This clone was seen a single time. This rearrangement joins TRBV7-3 to TRBJ1-1; 11 bases align to TRBD1. Germline loops: CDR1 SGHTA, CDR2 FQGTGA. With 1 base clipped from V and 6 bases from J, the junction kept 10 bases outside the gene matches. The CDR3 spans 17 residues. This CDR3 reads CASSLRGQGEGGAEAFF. The CDR3 nucleotides are TGTGCCAGCAGCTTAAGGGGACAGGGGGAAGGAGGGGCTGAAGCTTTCTTT.

The chain employs TRBV5-6 and TRBJ1-1; weak D call: TRBD1 (5 bases). The CDR3 runs to 13 residues. CDR1 is SGHDT, CDR2 YYEEEE, per germline. The germline V and J ends were trimmed by 4 bases and 6 bases, with 13 bases remaining between them. CDR3 in amino acids: CASSPVGTPEAFF. The CDR3 DNA reads TGTGCCAGCAGCCCGGTGGGGACTCCTGAAGCTTTCTTT.

This clone was picked up a small number of times. V gene TRBV5-1 combines with J gene TRBJ2-7; the match to TRBD1 covers 8 bases. The CDR3 has 19 amino acids. V shed 4 bases and J 1 base; nucleotides not matched to a gene: 19. Germline CDR1 SGHRS, CDR2 YFSETQ. The CDR3 DNA reads TGCGCCAGCAGCCCACAACAGGGGCAGGGGGCATTAAAATCCTACGAGCAGTACTTC. Translated: CASSPQQGQGALKSYEQYF. The full variable domain, completed using reference TRBV5-1 and TRBJ2-7, is KAGVTQTPRYLIKTRGQQVTLSCSPISGHRSVSWYQQTPGQGLQFLFEYFSETQRNKGNFPGRFSGRQFSNSRSEMNVSTLELGDSALYLCASSPQQGQGALKSYEQYFGPGTRLTVT.

This rearrangement joins TRBV7-6 to TRBJ2-7; TRBD1 matches 9 bases. Germline V gene sequence: CDR1 SGHVS, CDR2 FNYEAQ. The CDR3 contains 14 residues. The J segment lost 7 bases and the V segment lost 5 bases, leaving 9 bases of the junction unmatched. This chain's CDR3 is CASSPLTGGNEQYF. The DNA for the CDR3 is TGTGCCAGCAGCCCCTTGACAGGGGGGAATGAGCAGTACTTC.

The chain links TRBV28 to TRBJ1-1; a weak D match, TRBD1 (5 bases). CDR1 and CDR2 (germline): MDHEN, SYDVKM. Trimming took 4 bases from V and 7 from J, leaving 19 bases between them. This CDR3 has 15 residues. The CDR3 region is CASSSGIHVGDEAFF. CDR3 in DNA: TGTGCCAGCAGTTCTGGGATCCACGTGGGGGATGAAGCTTTCTTT.

The CDR3 DNA is TGTGCCAGCAGCTTGGTTGCCAGGGCGAACGAGCAGTACTTC. It encodes CASSLVARANEQYF. The V and J genes are TRBV7-9 and TRBJ2-7; a weak D match, TRBD1 (5 bases). Germline CDR1 is SEHNR and CDR2 is FQNEAQ (reference sequence). This CDR3 spans 14 amino acids. Trimming removed 3 bases at V and 5 bases at J, with 14 bases between.

This chain uses TRBV13 with TRBJ2-1, with a possible D match to TRBD1 (5 bases). Germline assignment: CDR1 PRHDT and CDR2 FYEKMQ (reference sequence). This CDR3 comprises 14 residues. Trimming shortened V by 4 bases and J by 8 bases, and 15 bases separated the two germline ends. CDR3 protein: CASSSSPLGDEQFF. CDR3 nucleotides: TGTGCCAGCAGCTCAAGCCCTTTAGGGGATGAGCAGTTCTTC.

This chain connects TRBV4-1 to TRBJ2-2; D is perhaps TRBD1 (6 bases). The CDR3 consists of 14 residues. CDR1 is MGHRA, CDR2 YSYEKL, per germline. The V and J ends lost 1 base and 6 bases respectively, with 9 bases between them. This CDR3 reads CASSQGGTPGELFF. In DNA, the CDR3 is TGCGCCAGCAGCCAAGGAGGGACACCCGGGGAGCTGTTTTTT.

The chain combines TRBV19 with TRBJ2-7; D is perhaps TRBD2 (6 bases). From germline, CDR1 is LNHDA and CDR2 SQIVND (reference sequence). The ends were cut back, 3 bases at V and 4 bases at J, with 13 bases in the middle. The CDR3 contains 14 residues. The CDR3 reads CASSMAGSYYEQYF. DNA for the CDR3: TGTGCCAGTAGTATGGCGGGGTCCTATTACGAGCAGTACTTC.

V usage is TRBV27 and J usage is TRBJ1-5; possibly TRBD1 for D (6 bases). This CDR3 contains 15 residues. The V gene lost 7 bases and the J gene lost 0 bases, with 13 bases spanning the gap. Germline lookup yields CDR1 MNHEY and CDR2 SMNVEV (reference sequence). The CDR3 bases are TGTGCCAGCACCCTGACAGGTTATAGCAATCAGCCCCAGCATTTT. This sequence encodes CASTLTGYSNQPQHF.

The V gene is TRBV7-6, the J gene TRBJ2-5, with D maybe TRBD1 (6 bases). Germline CDR1 SGHVS, CDR2 FNYEAQ. Trimming cost V 5 bases and J 2 bases, with 12 bases left between them. This CDR3 has 14 amino acids. CDR3 bases: TGTGCCAGCAGCCCCTGGACAGTTCAAGAGACCCAGTACTTC. As protein: CASSPWTVQETQYF.

This chain joins TRBV4-3 and TRBJ2-3; unclear D gene. Trimming cost V 1 base and J 1 base, with 12 bases left between them. This CDR3 comprises 16 residues. CDR1 LGHNA and CDR2 YSLEER come from the germline V gene. In DNA, the CDR3 is TGCGCCAGCAGCCAAGTATCCGATGGCCGCACAGATACGCAGTATTTT. As protein: CASSQVSDGRTDTQYF.

The chain employs TRBV29-1 and TRBJ2-7, with TRBD1 matching over 9 bases. The CDR3 runs 15 residues. The germline CDR1 and CDR2 sequences are SQVTM and ANQGSEA. J was trimmed by 0 bases and V by 1 base; bases with no gene match: 4. The DNA for the CDR3 is TGCAGCGTTGAAGCAGGGGACAGGGTCTCCTACGAGCAGTACTTC. Its translation is CSVEAGDRVSYEQYF.

The chain is built from TRBV19 and TRBJ2-7; D possibly corresponds to TRBD2 (5 bases). CDR3 size: 13 residues. Per the germline V gene, CDR1 is LNHDA and CDR2 is SQIVND (reference sequence). With 8 bases removed from V and 3 bases from J, the gap between germline ends came to 14 bases. CDR3 bases: TGTGCCAGTGCCACGGGGATAAACTACGAGCAGTACTTC. Its translation: CASATGINYEQYF.

The chain has TRBV4-3 and TRBJ2-7, with D perhaps matching TRBD1 (5 bases). Germline V gene lookup returns CDR1 LGHNA and CDR2 YSLEER. Trimming left V 0 bases short and J 4 bases short, with 10 bases between. The CDR3 sequence is 14 residues long. CDR3 loop: CASSQDRGSYEQYF. DNA of the CDR3: TGCGCCAGCAGCCAAGATAGGGGCAGTTACGAGCAGTACTTC.

J is TRBJ2-5 and V is TRBV5-6; TRBD2 matches 7 bases. CDR1 and CDR2 (germline): SGHDT, YYEEEE. The CDR3 has 17 residues. Trimming cost V 0 bases and J 0 bases; bases outside gene matches: 8. The CDR3 sequence: CASSLASGYLYQETQYF. The CDR3 DNA follows: TGTGCCAGCAGCTTGGCTAGCGGCTATCTGTACCAAGAGACCCAGTACTTC.

The CDR3 here is CASSNTGGTEAFF. The DNA for the CDR3 is TGTGCCAGCAGTAATACCGGGGGCACTGAAGCTTTCTTT. The chain has TRBV28 and TRBJ1-1, with D possibly matching TRBD1 (5 bases). CDR3 length: 13 amino acids. CDR1 is MDHEN, CDR2 SYDVKM, per germline. V was shortened by 5 bases and J by 4 bases, with 11 bases between the two germline ends.

The gene calls are TRBV19 and TRBJ1-2, with D possibly being TRBD1 (5 bases). From germline, CDR1 is LNHDA and CDR2 SQIVND (reference sequence). V was shortened by 7 bases and J by 5 bases, with 14 bases between the two germline ends. The CDR3 has 13 amino acids. The CDR3 here is CASNRDPGYGYTF. In nucleotides, the CDR3 is TGTGCCAGTAACCGGGACCCCGGATATGGCTACACCTTC.